Shown below are 21 T cell receptor beta chains from a single sample sequenced in a study of shared T cell receptors in the human thymus. Some clones are missing from TCRdb's copy, which holds only in-frame ones; the method was immunoSEQ multiplex PCR. The data hold about 660,000 clones, with 70% to 90% observed a single time. A further study also used this sample, focusing on human thymus T cells.

The sequenced material came from thymocytes. The receptors derive from a boy under two years old with a congenital heart defect.

This rearrangement joins TRBV7-8 to TRBJ2-1; 10 nucleotides agree with TRBD1. The CDR3 covers 15 residues. V shed 5 bases, J shed 4 bases, and the junction held 5 bases outside the gene matches. CDR1 SGHVS and CDR2 FQNEAQ come from the germline V gene. CDR3 in DNA: TGTGCCAGCAGCCAACGGACAGGGGGATACAATGAGCAGTTCTTC. This gives the protein CASSQRTGGYNEQFF. The full variable domain, rest sourced from reference TRBV7-8 and TRBJ2-1, is GAGVSQSPRYKVAKRGQDVALRCDPISGHVSLFWYQQALGQGPEFLTYFQNEAQLDKSGLPSDRFFAERPEGSVSTLKIQRTQQEDSAVYLCASSQRTGGYNEQFFGPGTRLTVL.

This rearrangement joins TRBV9 to TRBJ2-3, with D possibly TRBD1 on 7 matching bases. CDR1 is SGDLS and CDR2 is YYNGEE in the germline V gene. The ends were cut back, 3 bases at V and 0 bases at J, with 14 bases in the middle. The length of the CDR3 is 16 residues. The CDR3, as DNA: TGTGCCAGCAGCGCCTCGACAGGGACTAGCACAGATACGCAGTATTTT. As protein: CASSASTGTSTDTQYF.

This chain links TRBV4-3 with TRBJ2-1, with 9 nucleotides matching TRBD2. CDR3 length: 20 amino acids. The junction had 15 bases not matched to a gene; V was cut back by 0 bases and J by 3 bases. Germline V gene lookup returns CDR1 LGHNA and CDR2 YSLEER. The CDR3 nucleotides read TGCGCCAGCAGCCAAGATAGGGGCGGGAGGGCCGTAACTCTCTACAATGAGCAGTTCTTC. This encodes CASSQDRGGRAVTLYNEQFF.

The genes are TRBV6-4 and TRBJ2-7; the match to TRBD2 covers 13 bases. The CDR3 runs to 14 residues. Germline assignment: CDR1 MRHNA and CDR2 SNTAGT. The V and J ends lost 3 bases and 7 bases, in that order; junction bases with no gene match: 3. CDR3 DNA sequence: TGTGCCAGCAGTGAGGGGACTAGCGGGGATGAGCAGTACTTC. Its protein is CASSEGTSGDEQYF.

This clone showed up just a few times. The chain carries TRBV2 and TRBJ2-2; D possibly corresponds to TRBD1 (5 bases). The CDR3 extends over 17 amino acids. Trimming left V 5 bases short and J 0 bases short, with 16 bases between. The germline V gene encodes CDR1 SNHLY and CDR2 FYNNEI. The CDR3 spells CASSSLRQSPNTGELFF. The CDR3 bases are TGTGCCAGCAGTTCCTTGAGACAGAGCCCGAACACCGGGGAGCTGTTTTTT.

V gene TRBV28 combines with J gene TRBJ1-2; 7 nucleotides align to TRBD1. Per germline, CDR1 MDHEN and CDR2 SYDVKM. Losses at the gene ends were 8 bases for V and 5 bases for J; bases not matched to a gene: 17. The CDR3 has 16 amino acids. Written as DNA, the CDR3 is TGTGCCAGCGGAAATATGACGAGGGGGCGCAAATATGGCTACACCTTC. As protein: CASGNMTRGRKYGYTF.

This rearrangement joins TRBV18 to TRBJ2-7, with 8 bases identical to TRBD2. This CDR3 contains 16 residues. The trim removed 1 base at V and 2 bases at J, leaving 7 bases unmatched. CDR1 and CDR2 (germline): KGHSH, LQKENI. CDR3 residues: CASSPRSTSGTYEQYF. CDR3 coding DNA: TGTGCCAGCTCACCACGGAGTACTAGCGGTACCTACGAGCAGTACTTC.

This chain uses TRBV19 with TRBJ2-7, with a tentative D call TRBD2 (6 bases). Germline V gives CDR1 LNHDA, CDR2 SQIVND (reference sequence). The CDR3 length is 15 residues. V gave up 1 base and J gave up 2 bases, with 12 bases separating them. This chain's CDR3 is CASSIVTSQAYEQYF. The CDR3 DNA follows: TGTGCCAGTAGTATAGTGACTAGTCAGGCCTACGAGCAGTACTTC. Together with reference TRBV19 and TRBJ2-7, the CDR3 gives the full variable domain: DGGITQSPKYLFRKEGQNVTLSCEQNLNHDAMYWYRQDPGQGLRLIYYSQIVNDFQKGDIAEGYSVSREKKESFPLTVTSAQKNPTAFYLCASSIVTSQAYEQYFGPGTRLTVT.

This chain connects TRBV18 to TRBJ1-2, with 7 bases identical to TRBD1. V dropped 3 bases and J dropped 7; count of bases not matched to a gene: 2. Per the germline V gene, CDR1 is KGHSH and CDR2 is LQKENI. The CDR3 runs to 12 residues. The CDR3 sequence: CASSPTGLGYTF. The DNA for the CDR3 is TGTGCCAGCTCACCGACAGGGCTTGGCTACACCTTC.

The chain employs TRBV9 and TRBJ2-1, with TRBD2 identical over 12 bases. The CDR3 is 19 amino acids. Germline V gives CDR1 SGDLS, CDR2 YYNGEE. Trimming cost V 4 bases and J 0 bases; bases outside gene matches: 11. DNA for the CDR3: TGTGCCAGCAGCACCCGACTAGCGGGAGTTGGGAGCTCCTACAATGAGCAGTTCTTC. Translating it yields CASSTRLAGVGSSYNEQFF.

V usage is TRBV4-3 and J usage is TRBJ2-7, with 12 positions matching TRBD2. V dropped 1 base and J dropped 3; count of bases not matched to a gene: 1. The germline gives CDR1 LGHNA, CDR2 YSLEER. The CDR3 consists of 15 residues. CDR3 sequence (DNA): TGCGCCAGCAGCCAAGGACTAGCGGGAGTCTACGAGCAGTACTTC. Translation: CASSQGLAGVYEQYF.

This clone was counted a single time. The chain uses TRBV4-3 and TRBJ2-3; TRBD2 aligns across 9 bases. V shed 2 bases, J shed 6 bases, and the junction held 9 bases outside the gene matches. The CDR3 runs 16 residues. Per germline, CDR1 LGHNA and CDR2 YSLEER. The CDR3 is CASSQTLAGRGDTQYF. CDR3 sequence (DNA): TGCGCCAGCAGCCAAACGCTAGCGGGACGCGGGGATACGCAGTATTTT.

This clone was detected only a few times. The gene calls are TRBV6-1 and TRBJ2-5; 9 nucleotides agree with TRBD1. CDR1 is MNHNS and CDR2 is SASEGT in the germline V gene. CDR3 length: 16 amino acids. V shed 4 bases, J shed 0 bases, and the junction held 6 bases outside the gene matches. CDR3 nucleotides: TGTGCCAGCAGTGGGGACAGGGAGACCCACCAAGAGACCCAGTACTTC. Encoded protein: CASSGDRETHQETQYF.

The V gene is TRBV7-9, the J gene TRBJ1-1; 9 nucleotides line up with TRBD1. Germline-derived CDR1 and CDR2 are SEHNR and FQNEAQ (reference sequence). J gave up 6 bases and V 5 bases, and 4 bases lay outside the gene matches. This CDR3 has 13 amino acids. The CDR3 coding sequence is TGTGCCAGCAGCCGGGGACAGGGACCTGAAGCTTTCTTT. It encodes CASSRGQGPEAFF.

V and J are TRBV30 and TRBJ1-4, with 8 positions matching TRBD1. V was pared by 1 base and J by 2 bases, with 6 bases of the junction left unmatched. The length of the CDR3 is 16 residues. Germline V gene data show CDR1 as GTSNPN and CDR2 as SVGIG (reference sequence). This CDR3 is CAWSGATGGTNEKLFF. The CDR3 DNA reads as TGTGCCTGGAGTGGGGCCACAGGGGGGACTAATGAAAAACTGTTTTTT.

This sequence joins TRBV18 and TRBJ1-5, with D tentatively TRBD1 (6 bases). The V and J ends lost 5 bases and 1 base respectively, with 15 bases between them. The germline CDR1 and CDR2 sequences are KGHSH and LQKENI. This CDR3 comprises 16 residues. The CDR3 protein is CASSSSGEISNQPQHF. The CDR3 coding sequence is TGTGCCAGCTCATCCTCAGGGGAAATCAGCAATCAGCCCCAGCATTTT. Filled out from reference TRBV18 and TRBJ1-5, the complete variable domain reads NAGVMQNPRHLVRRRGQEARLRCSPMKGHSHVYWYRQLPEEGLKFMVYLQKENIIDESGMPKERFSAEFPKEGPSILRIQQVVRGDSAAYFCASSSSGEISNQPQHFGDGTRLSIL.

The CDR3 region has the DNA TGTGCCAGCAGTTTAAGGGTGCTAGCGGGAGGAACCGGGGAGCTGTTTTTT. Translation: CASSLRVLAGGTGELFF. The gene calls are TRBV27 and TRBJ2-2; TRBD2 matches 11 bases. Germline loops: CDR1 MNHEY, CDR2 SMNVEV (reference sequence). The CDR3 length is 17 residues. V was pared by 2 bases and J by 5 bases, with 7 bases of the junction left unmatched.

V usage is TRBV30 and J usage is TRBJ2-1, with 11 bases matching TRBD2. The CDR3 runs 18 residues. Trimming at V came to 3 bases and at J to 2 bases, leaving 12 bases not matched to a gene. Germline V gene lookup returns CDR1 GTSNPN and CDR2 SVGIG (reference sequence). CDR3: CAWRGRLAGSPTYNEQFF. CDR3 DNA sequence: TGTGCCTGGAGGGGGAGACTAGCGGGAAGCCCAACCTACAATGAGCAGTTCTTC.

This chain connects TRBV7-2 to TRBJ2-3, with 9 bases identical to TRBD2. Per the germline V gene, CDR1 is SGHTA and CDR2 is FQGNSA. The CDR3 length is 17 residues. V lost 1 base and J lost 6; bases outside the gene matches: 11. CDR3 region: CASSLVRLSGRGDTQYF. CDR3 nucleotides: TGTGCCAGCAGCTTAGTCCGCCTTAGCGGGAGAGGTGATACGCAGTATTTT. The full variable domain, in which reference TRBV7-2 and TRBJ2-3 provide the parts outside the CDR3, is GAGVSQSPSNKVTEKGKDVELRCDPISGHTALYWYRQSLGQGLEFLIYFQGNSAPDKSGLPSDRFSAERTGGSVSTLTIQRTQQEDSAVYLCASSLVRLSGRGDTQYFGPGTRLTVL.

This chain joins TRBV29-1 and TRBJ1-1; 7 bases fit TRBD1. J was trimmed by 1 base and V by 4 bases; bases with no gene match: 9. This CDR3 spans 15 amino acids. Germline lookup yields CDR1 SQVTM and CDR2 ANQGSEA. CDR3 sequence (DNA): TGCAGCGTTGCCCTTCGAGGGGGCGCGAACACTGAAGCTTTCTTT. Residues: CSVALRGGANTEAFF.

The chain carries TRBV4-3 and TRBJ2-7; TRBD1 agrees at 9 bases. V lost 4 bases and J lost 1; bases outside the gene matches: 8. Germline-derived CDR1 and CDR2 are LGHNA and YSLEER. The CDR3 consists of 16 residues. The CDR3 here is CASSRLRQGESYEQYF. The CDR3 DNA reads TGCGCCAGCAGCCGACTTCGACAGGGGGAGTCCTACGAGCAGTACTTC.